Sequencing of this T cell receptor beta chain was carried out in a study of T cell responses to AZD1222 COVID-19 vaccine. Study-wide results and limits: Baseline seropositivity occurred in only 5 to 7 AZD1222 recipients. Repertoires were sampled only after the peak T cell response.

Germline loops: CDR1 MNHNS, CDR2 SASEGT. Between the trimmed V and J ends, which lost 1 base and 9 bases, there was a span of 10 bases. CDR3 length: 14 residues. Libraries were prepared by immunoSEQ multiplex PCR; TCRdb keeps only in-frame clonotypes and omits some of them. The sample holds more than 95,000 clones; about 89% are singletons and the top ten take about 17%. Details on this clone: Its antigen remains unidentified. Here the CDR3 omits its conserved ending phenylalanine or tryptophan, so a read error is the likely source.

This specimen consisted of peripheral blood, obtained on day 0 of AZD1222 vaccination. The clonotype was recovered from an adult in good health. The V gene is TRBV6-1, the J gene TRBJ1-6; no reliable D call. DNA of the CDR3: TGTGCCAGCAGTGAAGAGGGTGGACGTTCACCCCTCCACCTT. This encodes CASSEEGGRSPLHL.